Given below is one T cell receptor (beta chain) in context. Its specificity is unknown. These data come from a study of T cells in Graves' hyperthyroidism and ophthalmopathy. Findings and limits, study-wide: The model foresaw ophthalmopathy a median roughly 6.6 months prior to onset.

From germline, CDR1 is SNHLY and CDR2 FYNNEI. This CDR3 has 17 residues. Unmatched junction bases numbered 16, after V lost 8 bases and J lost 2 bases. Template material for amplifying TCR beta CDR3 regions consisted of RNA transcripts. RT-PCR in the first round (using the HTBI primer set) targeted the TCR CDR3. Via MiXCR, TCRdb re-called the multiplex PCR reads, giving one row per CDR3 protein. The sample consists of around 660,000 distinct CDR3 sequences, roughly 46% of them appearing once. Sequencing was carried out using peripheral blood or thyroid tissue (not recorded which). The chain is built from TRBV2 and TRBJ2-5, with TRBD1 matching 8 bases. The sequence came from an adult man with Graves' disease, either hyperthyroidism or ophthalmopathy (not recorded which). CDR3 protein: CASSPLGANRGQETQYF. CDR3 bases: TGTGCCAGCTCCCCCCTGGGGGCCAACAGGGGGCAAGAGACCCAGTACTTC.